This TCR beta chain was observed in a study of OX40 agonist ivuxolimab in advanced cancers. Study background: Patients were approximately 80% male with ages roughly 23 to 85, mean about 60. Partial responses were achieved by three patients, one with hepatocellular carcinoma and two with cutaneous melanoma.

Sampling times: baseline, cycle 4 day 1, cycle 7 day 1. The germline gives CDR1 SGHTA, CDR2 FQGNSA. The CDR3 sequence is 13 residues long. V gave up 3 bases and J gave up 6 bases, with 9 bases separating them. The method was immunoSEQ multiplex PCR; TCRdb's version includes in-frame clones alone and lacks a portion of them. This table holds about 77,000 clones, roughly 87% found once. The TCR originated in an adult with an advanced solid tumor such as melanoma, head and neck, liver or kidney cancer. The sequencing here drew on CD4+ or CD8+ T cells sorted from blood, taken in a trial of the OX40 agonist ivuxolimab. The rearrangement joins TRBV7-2 to TRBJ2-1; a weak D match, TRBD1 (6 bases). CDR3 DNA sequence: TGTGCCAGCAGCTTCAACAGGGTCAATGAGCAGTTCTTC. It yields the protein CASSFNRVNEQFF.